The T cell receptor beta chain described here comes from a study of early T cells in non-severe SARS-CoV-2 infection. Study-wide context: Sequencing input comprised bulk RNA from unsorted whole blood; chain pairing was not available.

This clonotype occurred a few times. Its antigen is still unknown. Germline and junction disagree at one end, which may indicate a read error. The TCR library protocol attached unique molecular identifiers to the individual cDNA molecules. MiXCR, applied by TCRdb to the 5' RACE reads, yields one record per CDR3 protein. The repertoire holds about 44,000 distinct CDR3 sequences, with about 25% as singletons. General study points: VDJdb-based annotation leaned toward anti-spike CD8 responses and missed private and CD4 specificities.

Germline CDR1 reads LGHDT; CDR2 reads YNNKEL (reference sequence). This CDR3 contains 16 residues. The specimen was whole blood, collected at baseline. The rearrangement uses TRBV3-1 and TRBJ1-3; a possible D gene is TRBD1 (5 bases). The sequence derives from an adult who was a healthcare worker with PCR-confirmed SARS-CoV-2 infection or an uninfected control (not recorded which). CDR3 in DNA: TGTGCCAGCAGCCAACAGGGTATCCAGTCTGAAAACACCATATATTTT. Its protein is CASSQQGIQSENTIYF. Together with reference TRBV3-1 and TRBJ1-3, the CDR3 gives the full variable domain: DTAVSQTPKYLVTQMGNDKSIKCEQNLGHDTMYWYKQDSKKFLKIMFSYNNKELIINETVPNRFSPKSPDKAHLNLHINSLELGDSAVYFCASSQQGIQSENTIYFGEGSWLTVV.